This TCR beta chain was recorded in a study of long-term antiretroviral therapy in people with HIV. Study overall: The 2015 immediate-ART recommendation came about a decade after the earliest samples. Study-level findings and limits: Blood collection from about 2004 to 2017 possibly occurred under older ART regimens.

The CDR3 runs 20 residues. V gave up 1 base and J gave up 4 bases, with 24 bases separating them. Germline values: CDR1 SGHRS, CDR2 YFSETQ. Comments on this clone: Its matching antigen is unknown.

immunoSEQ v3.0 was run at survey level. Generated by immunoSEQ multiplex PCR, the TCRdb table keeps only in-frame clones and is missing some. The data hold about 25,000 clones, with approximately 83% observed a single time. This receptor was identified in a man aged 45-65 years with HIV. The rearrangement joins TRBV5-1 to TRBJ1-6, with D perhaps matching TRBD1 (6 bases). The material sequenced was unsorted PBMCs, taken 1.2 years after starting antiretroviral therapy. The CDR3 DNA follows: TGCGCCAGCAGCTTGACCGGGTCTTACAGTCGGGGGCCTTATAATTCACCCCTCCACTTT. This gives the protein CASSLTGSYSRGPYNSPLHF.